The T cell receptor (beta chain) described here comes from a study of shared clonotypes between healthy human individuals. Germline assignment: CDR1 SGHNT and CDR2 YYREEE (reference sequence). With V trimmed by 0 bases and J by 1 base, 0 bases remained unmatched. The CDR3 has 15 residues. Each donor was a Caucasian adult residing in Nashville, Tennessee. Data came from immunoSEQ multiplex PCR; TCRdb stores just in-frame clones and leaves some out. Among 1,400,000 or so clones listed, just under 99% were seen once. The study, taken as a whole, reports: With several donors compared, around 5% of naive CD4 clonotypes were shared.

Concerning this clone: Its cognate antigen is unknown.

V usage is TRBV5-4 and J usage is TRBJ2-7; 11 bases agree with TRBD1. This receptor was identified in a man aged 30 to 45 in good health. The sample was naive CD4+ T cells sorted from blood. The subset denotes: CD45RA+ positively selected. CDR3 protein: CASSLGDRGSYEQYF. The CDR3 coding sequence is TGTGCCAGCAGCTTGGGGGACAGGGGGTCCTACGAGCAGTACTTC.